A selection of T cell receptor beta chains follows, all from one sample in a study of control samples from healthy donors and cancer patients. Generated by immunoSEQ multiplex PCR, the TCRdb table keeps only in-frame clones and is missing some. The sample contains under 40,000 clones, approximately 82% of which appear only once. Sequencing used PBMCs. These receptor sequences come from a woman aged 60 to 75 with lung cancer. Both conserved end residues are part of each CDR3. D genes are given only for firm matches. Expanded clones are given a class, and other clones once, few, many or no size at all.

J gene,clone size,D gene,V gene,CDR3 protein,CDR3 DNA
TRBJ2-5,.,TRBD2,TRBV15,CATSPRAGQSETQYF,TGTGCCACCAGTCCAAGAGCGGGGCAATCGGAGACCCAGTACTTC
TRBJ2-1,once,TRBD1,TRBV5-4,CASSWGQGPTNEQFF,TGTGCCAGCAGCTGGGGACAGGGCCCTACCAATGAGCAGTTCTTC
TRBJ2-3,.,.,TRBV24-1,CATSPSGSTDTQYF,TGTGCCACCAGTCCCAGCGGAAGCACAGATACGCAGTATTTT
TRBJ1-2,.,TRBD1,TRBV2,CASTGAGGWYGYTF,TGTGCCAGTACGGGGGCAGGGGGCTGGTATGGCTACACCTTC
TRBJ1-1,.,.,TRBV5-4,CASGTSTTEAFF,TGTGCCAGTGGGACCTCCACCACTGAAGCTTTCTTT
TRBJ2-7,.,.,TRBV7-9,CASSPVTDEQYF,TGTGCCAGCAGCCCCGTCACGGACGAGCAGTACTTC
TRBJ1-2,.,TRBD1,TRBV7-2,CASSPRQGGEGGYTF,TGTGCCAGCAGCCCTCGACAGGGAGGAGAGGGTGGCTACACCTTC
TRBJ1-2,.,.,TRBV6-5,CASSSDSYGYTF,TGTGCCAGCAGTTCGGACAGTTACGGCTACACCTTC
TRBJ2-3,.,TRBD2,TRBV6-1,CASSDLSSGPTDTQYF,TGTGCCAGCAGTGATCTGTCTAGCGGGCCCACAGATACGCAGTATTTT
TRBJ1-1,.,.,TRBV7-9,CASSLASAGTEAFF,TGTGCCAGCAGCTTAGCTTCAGCGGGCACTGAAGCTTTCTTT
TRBJ1-2,.,.,TRBV7-9,CASSLMGGYGYTF,TGTGCCAGCAGCTTAATGGGGGGGTATGGCTACACCTTC
TRBJ2-7,.,.,TRBV6-5,CASSRIVQGWYEQYF,TGTGCCAGCAGCAGGATTGTACAGGGCTGGTACGAGCAGTACTTC
TRBJ1-2,.,.,TRBV20-1,CSARTVYGYTF,TGCAGTGCTAGAACAGTCTATGGCTACACCTTC
TRBJ2-5,.,TRBD2,TRBV7-9,CASSLSSGGRETQYF,TGTGCCAGCAGCTTATCTAGCGGGGGCCGGGAGACCCAGTACTTC
TRBJ1-3,.,TRBD1,TRBV30,CARTGAGNTIYF,TGTGCCCGGACAGGGGCTGGAAACACCATATATTTT
TRBJ1-1,few,.,TRBV15,CATSREITEAFF,TGTGCCACCAGCAGAGAAATTACAGAAGCTTTCTTT
TRBJ1-1,.,.,TRBV18,CASSGDSEAFF,TGTGCCAGCTCAGGGGACTCGGAAGCTTTCTTT
TRBJ2-3,.,.,TRBV19,CASGTPTTRGTQYF,TGTGCCAGTGGGACTCCGACGACCCGGGGGACGCAGTATTTT
TRBJ2-3,.,TRBD2,TRBV6-5,CASSYPSGGTDTQYF,TGTGCCAGCAGTTACCCTAGCGGGGGCACAGATACGCAGTATTTT
TRBJ1-2,.,.,TRBV7-2,CASSLLQSPTGYTF,TGTGCCAGCAGCCTCTTACAGAGCCCTACGGGCTACACCTTC
TRBJ1-3,.,.,TRBV6-5,CASIQRSSGNTIYF,TGTGCCAGCATTCAACGGAGCTCTGGAAACACCATATATTTT
TRBJ1-1,.,.,TRBV18,CASKPGGEILNTEAFF,TGTGCCAGCAAACCGGGGGGGGAGATCCTGAACACTGAAGCTTTCTTT
TRBJ2-7,.,TRBD1,TRBV27,CASRATGGGRAYEQYF,TGTGCCAGCAGAGCGACAGGGGGAGGGAGGGCCTACGAGCAGTACTTC
TRBJ2-1,.,.,TRBV4-2,CASSQVGGPNEQFF,TGTGCCAGCAGCCAAGTGGGGGGCCCCAATGAGCAGTTCTTC
TRBJ1-5,.,TRBD1,TRBV25-1,CASSEDRGNQPQHF,TGTGCCAGCAGTGAGGACAGGGGCAATCAGCCCCAGCATTTT
TRBJ1-1,.,TRBD1,TRBV5-4,CASSLEGARNTEAFF,TGTGCCAGCAGCTTGGAGGGGGCTCGGAACACTGAAGCTTTCTTT
TRBJ1-1,.,.,TRBV12-5,CASAKNTEAFF,TGTGCTAGTGCCAAGAACACTGAAGCTTTCTTT
TRBJ2-2,.,TRBD2,TRBV7-9,CASSWGRGGAGTGELFF,TGTGCCAGCAGCTGGGGCCGGGGGGGCGCCGGGACCGGGGAGCTGTTTTTT
TRBJ1-1,.,.,TRBV27,CASSSAMNTEAFF,TGTGCCAGCAGTTCCGCTATGAACACTGAAGCTTTCTTT
TRBJ1-1,.,.,TRBV18,CASFARDVDTEAFF,TGTGCCAGCTTTGCGAGGGATGTGGACACTGAAGCTTTCTTT
TRBJ1-6,.,.,TRBV5-4,CASSFSYNSPLHF,TGTGCCAGCAGCTTCTCCTATAATTCACCCCTCCACTTT
TRBJ2-7,.,.,TRBV14,CASSQDVRALRSEQYF,TGTGCCAGCAGCCAAGATGTCCGGGCCCTACGGAGCGAGCAGTACTTC
TRBJ2-1,.,.,TRBV27,CASSTWDSGNEQFF,TGTGCCAGCAGTACGTGGGATTCTGGAAATGAGCAGTTCTTC
TRBJ1-4,once,TRBD1,TRBV19,CASKGNRGEKLFF,TGTGCCAGTAAGGGGAACAGGGGAGAGAAACTGTTTTTT
TRBJ2-1,.,.,TRBV11-3,CASSLAPTSTNEQFF,TGTGCCAGCAGCTTAGCCCCAACTAGCACCAATGAGCAGTTCTTC
TRBJ1-2,.,.,TRBV20-1,CSASTYHGYTF,TGCAGTGCTAGCACCTACCATGGCTACACCTTC
TRBJ1-5,.,.,TRBV3-1/TRBV3-2,CASSQGGEGTQHF,TGTGCCAGCAGCCAAGGCGGAGAGGGGACCCAGCATTTT
TRBJ2-3,.,.,TRBV7-9,CASSLGLRNVYTQYF,TGTGCCAGCAGCTTAGGGCTCCGAAACGTTTATACGCAGTATTTT
TRBJ1-1,.,.,TRBV19,CASSMPGGGNTEAFF,TGTGCCAGTAGTATGCCTGGGGGTGGAAACACTGAAGCTTTCTTT
TRBJ1-6,.,TRBD1,TRBV18,CASSTGTGVNSPLHF,TGTGCCAGCTCAACGGGGACAGGGGTTAATTCACCCCTCCACTTT
TRBJ2-5,once,TRBD2,TRBV3-1/TRBV3-2,CASLGGARETQYF,TGTGCCAGCCTCGGGGGGGCGCGGGAGACCCAGTACTTC
TRBJ1-3,.,.,TRBV7-9,CASSPAGDTIYF,TGTGCCAGCAGCCCTGCTGGCGACACCATATATTTT
TRBJ2-3,.,TRBD2,TRBV11-2,CASSERTSGSSDTQYF,TGTGCCAGCAGCGAGCGGACTAGCGGGAGCTCAGATACGCAGTATTTT
TRBJ2-7,.,TRBD1,TRBV18,CASSPDLGTGVAEQYF,TGTGCCAGCTCACCCGACCTCGGGACAGGGGTGGCCGAGCAGTACTTC
TRBJ2-2,.,TRBD1,TRBV11-2,CASSLDRTGRTGELFF,TGTGCCAGCAGCTTAGATCGGACAGGGAGAACCGGGGAGCTGTTTTTT
TRBJ1-2,.,.,TRBV6-6,CASRIRQPEYGYTF,TGTGCCAGCAGAATCCGACAGCCCGAGTATGGCTACACCTTC
TRBJ2-7,.,TRBD2,TRBV5-1,CASSLLAGFPEQYF,TGCGCCAGCAGCTTGCTAGCGGGATTTCCCGAGCAGTACTTC
TRBJ1-2,.,TRBD1,TRBV2,CASSGAGGLLGYGYTF,TGTGCCAGCTCCGGGGCAGGGGGTCTACTGGGCTATGGCTACACCTTC
TRBJ2-1,once,TRBD2,TRBV19,CASSMGLAGGSEQFF,TGTGCCAGTAGTATGGGACTAGCGGGGGGATCTGAGCAGTTCTTC
TRBJ2-3,.,.,TRBV6-5,CASGSPGTDTQYF,TGTGCCAGCGGGAGCCCAGGGACAGATACGCAGTATTTT
TRBJ2-7,.,TRBD1,TRBV6-6,CASSSPGQGAYEQYF,TGTGCCAGCAGTTCACCGGGACAGGGTGCCTACGAGCAGTACTTC
TRBJ1-6,.,.,TRBV5-4,CASSFTPSSYNSPLHF,TGTGCCAGCAGCTTCACACCGAGCTCCTATAATTCACCCCTCCACTTT
TRBJ2-2,few,.,TRBV21-1,CASSIDKKGPAEQGANTGELFF,TGTGCCAGCAGTATCGACAAGAAAGGGCCGGCCGAACAGGGGGCGAACACCGGGGAGCTGTTTTTT
TRBJ2-7,.,TRBD1,TRBV6-5,CASSYLAGGEQYF,TGTGCCAGCAGTTACTTGGCAGGGGGCGAGCAGTACTTC
TRBJ2-1,once,.,TRBV13,CASSLLINSYNEQFF,TGTGCCAGCAGCCTACTGATTAACTCCTACAATGAGCAGTTCTTC
TRBJ1-5,.,.,TRBV9,CASSPSGQSNQPQHF,TGTGCCAGCAGCCCATCAGGACAGAGCAATCAGCCCCAGCATTTT
TRBJ2-7,.,TRBD1,TRBV19,CASSAGQVSYEQYF,TGTGCCAGTAGTGCGGGACAGGTCAGCTACGAGCAGTACTTC